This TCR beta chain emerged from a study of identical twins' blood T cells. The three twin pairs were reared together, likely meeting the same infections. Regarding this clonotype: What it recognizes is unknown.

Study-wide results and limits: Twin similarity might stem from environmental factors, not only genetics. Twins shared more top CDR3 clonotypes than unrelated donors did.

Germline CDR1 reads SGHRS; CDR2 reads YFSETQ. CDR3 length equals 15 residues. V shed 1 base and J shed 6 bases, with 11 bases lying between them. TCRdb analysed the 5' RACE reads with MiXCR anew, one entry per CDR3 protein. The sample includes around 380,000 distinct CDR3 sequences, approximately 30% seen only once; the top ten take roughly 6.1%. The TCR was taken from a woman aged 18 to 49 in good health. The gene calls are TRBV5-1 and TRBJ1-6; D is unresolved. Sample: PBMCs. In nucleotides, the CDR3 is TGCGCCAGCAGCTTGCGGACCGGAACTAATTCACCCCTCCACTTT. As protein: CASSLRTGTNSPLHF.